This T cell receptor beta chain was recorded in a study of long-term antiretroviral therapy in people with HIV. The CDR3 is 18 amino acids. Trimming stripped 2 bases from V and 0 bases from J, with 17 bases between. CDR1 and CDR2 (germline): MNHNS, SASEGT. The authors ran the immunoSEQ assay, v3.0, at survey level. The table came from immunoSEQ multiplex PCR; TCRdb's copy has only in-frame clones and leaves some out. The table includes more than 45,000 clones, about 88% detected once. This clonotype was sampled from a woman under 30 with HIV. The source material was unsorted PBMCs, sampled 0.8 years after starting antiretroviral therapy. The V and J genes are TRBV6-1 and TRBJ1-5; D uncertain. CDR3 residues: CASSETLVAPYSNQPQHF. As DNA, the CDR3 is TGTGCCAGCAGTGAAACGTTAGTGGCACCCTATAGCAATCAGCCCCAGCATTTT.